These T cell receptor beta chains were read from a single sample in a study of Ad26.COV2.S vaccination and SARS-CoV-2 variants. Repertoires were generated with immunoSEQ multiplex PCR, while TCRdb's copy carries only in-frame clones and drops some. Among 350,000 to 450,000 clones, roughly 84% were seen once, and the ten largest hold around 3.6%. This sample comprised peripheral blood, obtained in a trial of Ad26.COV2.S vaccine versus placebo. The receptors stem from a person aged 18-60 years who received the Ad26.COV2.S COVID-19 vaccine or a placebo. Both conserved end residues are part of each CDR3. The order of the fields is J gene, D gene, CDR3 length, clone size, V gene, CDR3 DNA, CDR3 protein. A D gene is named only where the DNA matches it firmly. Clone size is shown for a subset of rows, as once, few, many or a class of expanded clone.

TRBJ2-7	NA	15	NA	TRBV6-2/TRBV6-3	TGTGCCAGCAGTTACATCATGAGCATAGGGTACGAGCAGTACTTC	CASSYIMSIGYEQYF
TRBJ2-7	NA	15	NA	TRBV12-5	TGTGCTAGTGGGCAGGGCGGGACTTCCTCCTACGAGCAGTACTTC	CASGQGGTSSYEQYF
TRBJ2-6	TRBD1	19	NA	TRBV4-2	TGTGCCAGCAGCCAAGATCGAGACAGGGGGGAGTGGAGGGCCAACGTCCTGACTTTC	CASSQDRDRGEWRANVLTF
TRBJ1-2	NA	11	once	TRBV6-5	TGTGCCAGCAGGGCCATGGGGGGCTACACCTTC	CASRAMGGYTF
TRBJ1-1	NA	13	NA	TRBV19	TGTGCCAGTAGTATTGCAGCGAACACTGAAGCTTTCTTT	CASSIAANTEAFF
TRBJ1-1	TRBD1	15	NA	TRBV6-5	TGTGCCAGCAGTTACCAGGGGGTCCTGAACACTGAAGCTTTCTTT	CASSYQGVLNTEAFF
TRBJ1-1	TRBD1	16	NA	TRBV13	TGTGCCAGCAGCGAACTTGGGACAGGGTTTCGGACTGAAGCTTTCTTT	CASSELGTGFRTEAFF
TRBJ1-5	NA	15	once	TRBV7-8	TGTGCCAGCAGCTCAAGTGGCTTGGGCAATCAGCCCCAGCATTTT	CASSSSGLGNQPQHF
TRBJ1-3	NA	15	NA	TRBV19	TGTGCCAGTATCCGGGCCGCACGGGCTGGAAACACCATATATTTT	CASIRAARAGNTIYF
TRBJ2-7	NA	14	NA	TRBV27	TGTGCCAGCAGCAACGGACGCAGCTCCTACGAGCAGTACTTC	CASSNGRSSYEQYF
TRBJ2-5	NA	13	NA	TRBV5-6	TGTGCCAGCAGCCTGAAGGTCCAAGAGACCCAGTACTTC	CASSLKVQETQYF
TRBJ1-1	TRBD1	14	NA	TRBV3-1/TRBV3-2	TGTGCCAGCAGCCCATCCAGGGGGCGTACTGAAGCTTTCTTT	CASSPSRGRTEAFF
TRBJ1-5	NA	13	NA	TRBV15	TGTGCCACCAGCAGAGGGGGGTCTCAGCCCCAGCATTTT	CATSRGGSQPQHF
TRBJ1-2	TRBD1	16	few	TRBV4-1	TGCGCCAGCAGCCAAGGCTCCGGGACAGGGGGCTATGGCTACACCTTC	CASSQGSGTGGYGYTF
TRBJ2-1	TRBD2	15	once	TRBV13	TGTGCCAGCAGCGATTTAGCGGGCTCCTACAATGAGCAGTTCTTC	CASSDLAGSYNEQFF
TRBJ2-1	TRBD2	16	NA	TRBV9	TGTGCCAGCAGCTTTCTAGCGGGGGGGCGCATAAATGAGCAGTTCTTC	CASSFLAGGRINEQFF
TRBJ1-2	NA	13	NA	TRBV10-3	TGTGCCATCAGTGAGTCGCGGAACTATGGCTACACCTTC	CAISESRNYGYTF
TRBJ2-7	NA	14	NA	TRBV25-1	TGTGCCAGCAGTGTTGAGTTCCCCCCCTACGAGCAGTACTTC	CASSVEFPPYEQYF
TRBJ2-1	NA	17	NA	TRBV9	TGTGCCAGCAGTTGGACAGCCTACGTTACCTCCTACAATGAGCAGTTCTTC	CASSWTAYVTSYNEQFF
TRBJ1-1	TRBD1	12	few	TRBV6-1	TGTGCCAGCAGTGAGGACAGGGCTCGGGCTTTCTTT	CASSEDRARAFF
TRBJ1-1	TRBD1	17	NA	TRBV5-1	TGCGCCAGCAGCTTGGGGGACAGTTTGGGGTTGGGCACTGAAGCTTTCTTT	CASSLGDSLGLGTEAFF
TRBJ1-4	NA	12	NA	TRBV28	TGTGCCAGCGGCCAGGGAAATGAAAAACTGTTTTTT	CASGQGNEKLFF
TRBJ1-2	NA	14	NA	TRBV7-9	TGTGCCAGCAGCTCCCTACGGGGGACGGAGGGCTACACCTTC	CASSSLRGTEGYTF